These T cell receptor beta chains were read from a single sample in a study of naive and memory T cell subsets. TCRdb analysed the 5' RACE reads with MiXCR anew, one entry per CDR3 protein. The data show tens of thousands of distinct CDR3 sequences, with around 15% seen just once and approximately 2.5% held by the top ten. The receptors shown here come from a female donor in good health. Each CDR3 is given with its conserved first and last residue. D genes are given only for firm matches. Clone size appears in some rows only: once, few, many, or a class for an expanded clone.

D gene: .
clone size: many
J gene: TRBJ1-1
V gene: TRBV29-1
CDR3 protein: CSVMNTEAFF
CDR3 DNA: TGCAGCGTCATGAACACTGAAGCTTTCTTT

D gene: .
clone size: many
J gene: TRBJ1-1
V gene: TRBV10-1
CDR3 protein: CATSRGNTEAFF
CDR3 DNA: TGCGCCACCTCACGGGGGAACACTGAAGCTTTCTTT

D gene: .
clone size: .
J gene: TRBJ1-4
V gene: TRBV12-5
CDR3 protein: CASGPGHRATNEKLFF
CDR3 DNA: TGTGCTAGTGGCCCGGGACACCGTGCAACTAATGAAAAACTGTTTTTT

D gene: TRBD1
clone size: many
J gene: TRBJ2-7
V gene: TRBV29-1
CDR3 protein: CSVEDRQGAYEQYF
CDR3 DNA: TGCAGCGTTGAAGACCGACAGGGAGCCTACGAGCAGTACTTC

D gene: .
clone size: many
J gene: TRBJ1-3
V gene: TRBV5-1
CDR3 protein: CASSLASPSQGNTIYF
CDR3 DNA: TGCGCCAGCAGCTTGGCCTCACCCAGCCAAGGAAACACCATATATTTT

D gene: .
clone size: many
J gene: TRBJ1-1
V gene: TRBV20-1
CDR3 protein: CSARGNTEAFF
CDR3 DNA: TGCAGTGCTAGGGGCAACACTGAAGCTTTCTTT

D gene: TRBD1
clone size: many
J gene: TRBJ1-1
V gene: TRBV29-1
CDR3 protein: CSVGDRVVAEAFF
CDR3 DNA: TGCAGCGTCGGTGACAGGGTGGTCGCTGAAGCTTTCTTT

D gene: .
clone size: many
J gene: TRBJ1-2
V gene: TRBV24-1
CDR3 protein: CATSDPLYGYTF
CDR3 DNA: TGTGCCACCAGTGATCCACTCTATGGCTACACCTTC

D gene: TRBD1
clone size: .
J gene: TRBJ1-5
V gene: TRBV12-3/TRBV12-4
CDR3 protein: CASSRDRVVGGDQPQHF
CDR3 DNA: TGTGCCAGCAGCCGTGACAGGGTGGTCGGCGGAGATCAGCCCCAGCATTTT

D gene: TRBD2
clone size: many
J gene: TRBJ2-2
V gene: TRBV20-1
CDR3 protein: CSASTSGGLTNTGELFF
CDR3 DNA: TGCAGTGCTAGTACTAGCGGGGGGCTGACGAACACCGGGGAGCTGTTTTTT

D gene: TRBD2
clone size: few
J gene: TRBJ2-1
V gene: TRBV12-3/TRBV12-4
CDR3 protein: CASSYGGANEQFF
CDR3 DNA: TGTGCCAGCAGTTACGGGGGGGCGAATGAGCAGTTCTTC

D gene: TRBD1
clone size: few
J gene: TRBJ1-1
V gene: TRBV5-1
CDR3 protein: CASSLGDRGDQAFF
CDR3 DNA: TGCGCCAGCAGCTTGGGGGACAGGGGAGACCAAGCTTTCTTT

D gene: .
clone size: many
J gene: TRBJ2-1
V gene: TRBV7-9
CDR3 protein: CASSWTVDEQFF
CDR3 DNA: TGTGCCAGCAGCTGGACAGTTGATGAGCAGTTCTTC

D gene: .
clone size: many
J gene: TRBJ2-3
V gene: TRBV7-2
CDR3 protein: CASSLGFITDTQYF
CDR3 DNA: TGTGCCAGCAGCTTAGGATTCATCACAGATACGCAGTATTTT

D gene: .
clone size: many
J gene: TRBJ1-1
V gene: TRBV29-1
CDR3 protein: CSASEDTEAFF
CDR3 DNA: TGCAGCGCCAGTGAGGACACTGAAGCTTTCTTT

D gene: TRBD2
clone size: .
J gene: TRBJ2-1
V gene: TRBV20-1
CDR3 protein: CSASLAVNNEQFF
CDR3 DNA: TGCAGTGCTAGCCTAGCGGTAAACAATGAGCAGTTCTTC

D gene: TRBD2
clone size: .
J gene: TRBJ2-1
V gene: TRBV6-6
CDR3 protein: CASSSYSGGSYNEQFF
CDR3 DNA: TGTGCCAGCAGTTCTTATAGCGGGGGGTCCTACAATGAGCAGTTCTTC

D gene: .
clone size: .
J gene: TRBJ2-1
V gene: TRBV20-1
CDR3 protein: CSATYRATLDNEQFF
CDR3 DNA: TGCAGTGCTACCTACAGGGCCACTCTGGACAATGAGCAGTTCTTC

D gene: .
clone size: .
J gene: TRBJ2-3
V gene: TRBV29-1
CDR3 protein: CSALGATDTQYF
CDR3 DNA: TGCAGCGCCCTGGGGGCCACAGATACGCAGTATTTT

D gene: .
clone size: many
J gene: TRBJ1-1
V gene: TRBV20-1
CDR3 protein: CSARAGSTEAFF
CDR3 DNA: TGCAGTGCTAGAGCTGGGAGCACTGAAGCTTTCTTT

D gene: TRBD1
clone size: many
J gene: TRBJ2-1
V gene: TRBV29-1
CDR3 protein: CSVAGQGYEQFF
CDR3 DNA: TGCAGCGTGGCGGGACAGGGCTATGAGCAGTTCTTC

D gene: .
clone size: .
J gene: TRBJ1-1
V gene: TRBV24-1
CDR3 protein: CATSVPGTVNTEAFF
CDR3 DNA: TGTGCCACCTCTGTTCCAGGGACCGTGAACACTGAAGCTTTCTTT

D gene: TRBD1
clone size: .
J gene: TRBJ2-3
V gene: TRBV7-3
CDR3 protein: CASSAGQGAPTDTQYF
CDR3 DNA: TGTGCCAGCAGCGCGGGACAGGGGGCTCCCACAGATACGCAGTATTTT

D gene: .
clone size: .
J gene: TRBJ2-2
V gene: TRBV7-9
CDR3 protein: CASSTRIVGSGELFF
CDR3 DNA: TGTGCCAGCAGCACACGTATAGTCGGGTCCGGGGAGCTGTTTTTT

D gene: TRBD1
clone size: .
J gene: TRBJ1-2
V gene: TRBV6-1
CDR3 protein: CASSEAGQGASGGYTF
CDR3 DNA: TGTGCCAGCAGTGAAGCCGGACAGGGGGCATCGGGAGGCTACACCTTC

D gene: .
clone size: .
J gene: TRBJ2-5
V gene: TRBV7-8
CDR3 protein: CASRTGRGGEETQYF
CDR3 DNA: TGTGCCAGCAGAACAGGGAGGGGAGGGGAGGAGACCCAGTACTTC

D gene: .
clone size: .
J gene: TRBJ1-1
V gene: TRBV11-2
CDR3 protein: CASSSGGGAPEAFF
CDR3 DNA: TGTGCCAGCAGCAGTGGCGGGGGGGCTCCTGAAGCTTTCTTT

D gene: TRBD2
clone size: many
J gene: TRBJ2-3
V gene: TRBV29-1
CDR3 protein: CSVVSSGGPDTQYF
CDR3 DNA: TGCAGCGTTGTATCTAGCGGGGGCCCAGATACGCAGTATTTT

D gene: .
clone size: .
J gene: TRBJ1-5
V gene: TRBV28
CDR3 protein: CASRGGVRSNQPQHF
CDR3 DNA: TGTGCCAGCAGGGGCGGGGTAAGGAGCAATCAGCCCCAGCATTTT

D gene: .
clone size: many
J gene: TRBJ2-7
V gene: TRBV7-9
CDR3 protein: CASGPSTVYEQYF
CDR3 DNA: TGTGCCAGCGGACCCAGTACGGTCTACGAGCAGTACTTC

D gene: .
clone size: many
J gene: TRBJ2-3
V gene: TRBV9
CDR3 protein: CASSVGQGTDTQYF
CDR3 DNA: TGTGCCAGCAGCGTAGGACAGGGCACAGATACGCAGTATTTT

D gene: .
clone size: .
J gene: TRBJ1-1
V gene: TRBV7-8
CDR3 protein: CASSYLRNSNTEAFF
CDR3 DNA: TGTGCCAGCAGCTATTTAAGGAACTCTAACACTGAAGCTTTCTTT

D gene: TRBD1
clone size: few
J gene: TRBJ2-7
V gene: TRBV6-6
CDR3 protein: CASSMTGGREQYF
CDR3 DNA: TGTGCCAGCAGTATGACAGGGGGCCGGGAGCAGTACTTC

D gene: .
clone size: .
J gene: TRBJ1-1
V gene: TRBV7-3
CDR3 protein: CASSLTGKAEAFF
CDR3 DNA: TGTGCCAGCAGCTTAACCGGGAAGGCCGAAGCTTTCTTT

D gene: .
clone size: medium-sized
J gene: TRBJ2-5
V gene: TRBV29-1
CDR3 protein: CSVDLQSQETQYF
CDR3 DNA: TGCAGCGTTGATCTCCAGTCCCAAGAGACCCAGTACTTC

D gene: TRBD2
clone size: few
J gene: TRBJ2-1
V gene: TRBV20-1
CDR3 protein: CSAGRRVGGGTYNEQFF
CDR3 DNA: TGCAGTGCGGGGCGTAGGGTCGGGGGGGGCACCTACAATGAGCAGTTCTTC